This T cell receptor beta chain was recorded in a study of post-analysis software for immune sequencing data. The CDR3 extends over 14 amino acids. The V gene's germline CDR1 is MNHEY and CDR2 SMNVEV (reference sequence). Overall study results and limits: In patients, TRBV5-6, TRBV5-1 and TRBV20-1 belonged to five or six TRBV segments found more frequently than in controls. Controls significantly exceeded multiple sclerosis patients in normalized Chao1 diversity. Batch-matched samples strongly co-clustered by F measure.

This clonotype was picked up one time. The antigen remains unidentified. Sequence at one end of the junction differs from germline and may be a read error. The authors incorporated unique molecular identifiers into the TCR beta cDNA libraries. Researchers reported roughly 0.5 million cDNA molecules coming from approximately 1 to 10 million T cells. TCRdb re-analysed the PCR reads in MiXCR, keeping a single row per CDR3 protein. Among roughly 730,000 distinct CDR3 sequences listed, just under 30% were seen once. The sample was blood. The receptor was isolated from a girl aged 10-17 years with multiple sclerosis. V is TRBV27 and J is TRBJ1-2; D uncertain. The chain's CDR3 is CASSLSSAAYGYTF. The CDR3 DNA sequence: TGTGCTAGCAGTTTATCGTCGGCAGCCTATGGCTACACCTTC.